Below, 24 T cell receptor beta chains from the same sample are listed, as sequenced in a study of early T cells in non-severe SARS-CoV-2 infection. TCRdb processed the 5' RACE reads anew with MiXCR; each CDR3 protein has one entry. Of about 67,000 distinct CDR3 sequences listed, 9% to 10% are singletons. This sample comprised whole blood, obtained at baseline. Source of these receptors: an adult who was a healthcare worker with PCR-confirmed SARS-CoV-2 infection or an uninfected control (not recorded which).

V usage is TRBV6-5 and J usage is TRBJ1-2; 11 bases map to TRBD1. The ends lost 6 bases at V and 6 bases at J; junction bases unmatched: 6. The CDR3 has 14 amino acids. Germline CDR1 is MNHEY and CDR2 is SVGAGI. The chain's CDR3 is CASREDRGRDGYTF. In nucleotides, the CDR3 is TGTGCCAGCAGAGAGGACAGGGGGCGGGATGGCTACACCTTC.

There are a few counts of this clonotype. The V gene is TRBV7-2, the J gene TRBJ1-2; TRBD1 might be the D (6 bases). CDR3 length equals 16 residues. Germline CDR1 is SGHTA and CDR2 is FQGNSA. Trimming took 5 bases from V and 11 from J, leaving 27 bases between them. CDR3 amino acids: CASSPIWGPGGRGYTF. The CDR3 region has the DNA TGTGCCAGCAGCCCCATATGGGGCCCGGGGGGCAGAGGGTACACCTTC.

This clonotype was seen at least ten times. The rearrangement links TRBV12-3 or TRBV12-4 to TRBJ1-2; no firm D call. Between the trimmed V and J ends, which lost 5 bases and 5 bases, there was a span of 9 bases. This CDR3 contains 12 residues. In DNA, the CDR3 is TGTGCCAGCAGTCCTTCGAAGTATGGCTACACCTTC. Translated: CASSPSKYGYTF.

This clonotype has a count of ten or more. The chain employs TRBV18 and TRBJ2-7, with 8 nucleotides matching TRBD1. The J segment lost 2 bases and the V segment lost 6 bases, leaving 9 bases of the junction unmatched. Germline assignment: CDR1 KGHSH and CDR2 LQKENI. The CDR3 has 15 residues. CDR3 region: CASSLGQGRTYEQYF. CDR3 sequence (DNA): TGTGCCAGCTCTCTCGGACAGGGCCGCACCTACGAGCAGTACTTC. Full variable domain (outside the CDR3, taken from reference TRBV18 and TRBJ2-7): NAGVMQNPRHLVRRRGQEARLRCSPMKGHSHVYWYRQLPEEGLKFMVYLQKENIIDESGMPKERFSAEFPKEGPSILRIQQVVRGDSAAYFCASSLGQGRTYEQYFGPGTRLTVT.

V and J are TRBV3-1 and TRBJ1-1; a weak D match, TRBD1 (6 bases). CDR3 length: 16 amino acids. The germline CDR1 and CDR2 sequences are LGHDT and YNNKEL (reference sequence). Between the trimmed V and J ends, which lost 3 bases and 5 bases, there was a span of 19 bases. CDR3 sequence (DNA): TGTGCCAGCAGCCATGACATGGGGGCGGGGGCGACTGAAGCTTTCTTT. Protein: CASSHDMGAGATEAFF. The entire variable domain, with the rest obtained from reference TRBV3-1 and TRBJ1-1, is as follows: DTAVSQTPKYLVTQMGNDKSIKCEQNLGHDTMYWYKQDSKKFLKIMFSYNNKELIINETVPNRFSPKSPDKAHLNLHINSLELGDSAVYFCASSHDMGAGATEAFFGQGTRLTVV.

This clonotype was counted ten times or more. This chain uses TRBV27 with TRBJ2-1, with 12 bases that match TRBD2. Germline CDR1 MNHEY, CDR2 SMNVEV (reference sequence). The CDR3 is 16 residues long. The V and J ends lost 5 bases and 9 bases, in that order; junction bases with no gene match: 11. The chain's CDR3 is CASSTTTSGRPIEQFF. The DNA for the CDR3 is TGTGCCAGCAGTACGACGACTAGCGGGAGACCTATTGAGCAGTTCTTC.

This clonotype has at least ten counts. This chain joins TRBV4-2 and TRBJ1-6; no clear D. The ends were cut back, 0 bases at V and 9 bases at J, with 6 bases in the middle. Per the germline V gene, CDR1 is LGHNA and CDR2 is YNFKEQ. The CDR3 loop spans 13 amino acids. CDR3 sequence: CASSQDNASPLHF. In DNA, the CDR3 is TGTGCCAGCAGCCAAGATAATGCTTCACCCCTCCACTTT.

The chain links TRBV18 to TRBJ2-1, with TRBD2 matching over 11 bases. Germline V CDR1 and CDR2: KGHSH, LQKENI. There are 17 residues in the CDR3. J lost 0 bases, V lost 5 bases, and 6 bases had no gene match. The CDR3 DNA is TGTGCCAGCTCAACAATAGCGGGAGGGAGCTCCTACAATGAGCAGTTCTTC. Its translation is CASSTIAGGSSYNEQFF.

This clonotype has a handful of counts. The CDR3 region is CASSQEANVLTF. The CDR3 DNA follows: TGCGCCAGCAGCCAAGAGGCCAACGTCCTGACTTTC. V is TRBV4-3 and J is TRBJ2-6; the D is unclear. The V end lost 0 bases, the J end lost 6 bases, and 0 bases lay between the germline ends. CDR1 is LGHNA, CDR2 YSLEER, per germline. The CDR3 sequence is 12 residues long.

The chain joins TRBV21-1 to TRBJ1-2; the table's D gene call, TRBD1, was not cross checked with the DNA. TRBV21-1 is recorded as a pseudogene. This CDR3 contains 15 residues. The CDR3 spells CASRRDRGRKNGYTF. The DNA of the CDR3 is TGTGCCAGCAGAAGGGACAGGGGGCGGAAAAATGGCTACACCTTC.

V and J are TRBV27 and TRBJ2-3; 8 nucleotides line up with TRBD2. The CDR3 is 15 amino acids. V lost 8 bases to trimming and J lost 4 bases; unmatched junction nucleotides: 11. Germline values: CDR1 MNHEY, CDR2 SMNVEV (reference sequence). The CDR3 protein is CASLGRGGASDTQYF. The DNA for the CDR3 is TGTGCCAGCCTCGGCCGGGGGGGGGCGTCAGATACGCAGTATTTT.

V usage is TRBV28 and J usage is TRBJ2-7; a possible D gene is TRBD2 (5 bases). Trimming shortened V by 10 bases and J by 4 bases, and 23 bases separated the two germline ends. This CDR3 is built from 15 residues. Per the germline V gene, CDR1 is MDHEN and CDR2 is SYDVKM. This chain's CDR3 is CATMAPRGIAYEQYF. The CDR3 DNA reads as TGTGCCACCATGGCCCCTCGAGGGATTGCTTACGAGCAGTACTTC.

This clonotype has ten or more counts. V and J are TRBV5-1 and TRBJ1-1, with unresolved D. The V end was cut by 4 bases, the J end by 1 base, with 8 bases between. This CDR3 is built from 13 residues. The V gene's germline CDR1 is SGHRS and CDR2 YFSETQ. The DNA for the CDR3 is TGCGCCAGCAGCACTGGACGGAACACTGAAGCTTTCTTT. This gives the protein CASSTGRNTEAFF.

This clonotype has only a few counts. This chain connects TRBV30 to TRBJ1-1; 10 nucleotides line up with TRBD1. CDR1 and CDR2 (germline): GTSNPN, SVGIG (reference sequence). The CDR3 spans 13 residues. Trimming took 2 bases from V and 10 from J; bases not matched to a gene: 7. The CDR3: CAWSPGQGLRAFF. CDR3 coding DNA: TGTGCCTGGAGTCCGGGACAGGGGCTCAGAGCTTTCTTT.

This clonotype has just a few counts. This rearrangement joins TRBV28 to TRBJ1-1; TRBD1 matches at 9 bases. Unmatched junction bases numbered 8, after V lost 5 bases and J lost 4 bases. The CDR3 length is 15 residues. Per germline, CDR1 MDHEN and CDR2 SYDVKM. The CDR3 DNA sequence: TGTGCCAGCAGTGACTCGGGACAGGGCGGCACTGAAGCTTTCTTT. This translates into CASSDSGQGGTEAFF.

This clonotype was recorded at least ten times. This chain links TRBV28 with TRBJ2-1, with TRBD2 identical over 12 bases. The J segment lost 5 bases and the V segment lost 6 bases, leaving 5 bases of the junction unmatched. Germline CDR1 MDHEN, CDR2 SYDVKM. CDR3 length: 15 amino acids. CDR3 coding DNA: TGTGCCAGCAGACCTGGACTAGCGGGGAACAATGAGCAGTTCTTC. Translated, it gives CASRPGLAGNNEQFF. The full variable domain, in which reference TRBV28 and TRBJ2-1 provide the parts outside the CDR3, is DVKVTQSSRYLVKRTGEKVFLECVQDMDHENMFWYRQDPGLGLRLIYFSYDVKMKEKGDIPEGYSVSREKKERFSLILESASTNQTSMYLCASRPGLAGNNEQFFGPGTRLTVL.

This clonotype was picked up many times. The chain joins TRBV27 to TRBJ1-1; possibly TRBD1 for D (5 bases). The CDR3 consists of 13 residues. The V end lost 4 bases, the J end lost 10 bases, and 16 bases lay between the germline ends. Germline V gene data show CDR1 as MNHEY and CDR2 as SMNVEV (reference sequence). The CDR3 DNA is TGTGCCAGCAGTTCCCAGGGAGGGACTAGAGCTTTCTTT. Amino acids: CASSSQGGTRAFF.

This clonotype was counted between two and nine times. The DNA for the CDR3 is TGTGCCAGCAGCCCAGAAGTGGGAGTGAATGAGCAGTTCTTC. Translated, it gives CASSPEVGVNEQFF. The chain employs TRBV7-3 and TRBJ2-1; D possibly corresponds to TRBD2 (5 bases). The CDR3 has 14 amino acids. V lost 5 bases and J lost 7, with 15 bases in between. Per the germline V gene, CDR1 is SGHTA and CDR2 is FQGTGA.

This clonotype was seen ten or more times. This rearrangement joins TRBV28 to TRBJ2-7; 10 bases map to TRBD2. The J segment lost 3 bases and the V segment lost 7 bases, leaving 6 bases of the junction unmatched. Germline CDR1 MDHEN, CDR2 SYDVKM. This CDR3 contains 14 residues. DNA for the CDR3: TGTGCCAGCACGGCCGGGACTAGCGTCTACGAGCAGTACTTC. As protein: CASTAGTSVYEQYF.

This clonotype occurred many times. V and J are TRBV5-1 and TRBJ2-3, with 8 positions matching TRBD2. V gave up 0 bases and J gave up 6 bases; unmatched junction bases: 12. The germline CDR1 and CDR2 sequences are SGHRS and YFSETQ. The CDR3 loop spans 17 amino acids. The CDR3 here is CASSLVSGLAGPDTQYF. CDR3 bases: TGCGCCAGCAGCTTGGTTAGTGGTCTAGCGGGCCCGGATACGCAGTATTTT.

The chain joins TRBV12-3 or TRBV12-4 to TRBJ1-1; the D is unclear. The CDR3 spans 13 residues. V lost 3 bases and J lost 2, with 7 bases in between. The CDR3 DNA is TGTGCCAGCAGTTTCTCCGACAACACTGAAGCTTTCTTT. Amino acid sequence: CASSFSDNTEAFF.

This clonotype was observed at least ten times. V is TRBV20-1 and J is TRBJ2-1; D is possibly TRBD2 (6 bases). The V end lost 6 bases, the J end lost 6 bases, and 21 bases lay between the germline ends. CDR3 length: 15 amino acids. The germline gives CDR1 DFQATT, CDR2 SNEGSKA (reference sequence). CDR3 in amino acids: CSAGTGTPLGNEQFF. The CDR3 nucleotides read TGCAGTGCCGGAACCGGGACTCCCCTGGGCAATGAGCAGTTCTTC.

CDR3 sequence reads: CATTHKPEEQYF. The CDR3 coding sequence is TGTGCCACCACCCACAAGCCTGAGGAGCAGTACTTC. This chain links TRBV6-2 or TRBV6-3 with TRBJ2-7; no firm D call. This CDR3 spans 12 amino acids. Trimming took 10 bases from V and 7 from J, leaving 17 bases between them. Germline V gene lookup returns CDR1 MNHEY and CDR2 SVGEGT.

This clonotype came up many times. J is TRBJ1-2 and V is TRBV9, with 8 bases that match TRBD1. There are 15 residues in the CDR3. Germline lookup yields CDR1 SGDLS and CDR2 YYNGEE. The V segment lost 3 bases and the J segment 8 bases; nucleotides outside the gene matches: 12. As DNA, the CDR3 is TGTGCCAGCAGCGCTCACTCCGGGACAGGAGACGGCTACACCTTC. This codes for CASSAHSGTGDGYTF.